This TCR beta chain was captured in a study of blood T cell repertoires in COVID-19. The data were produced by immunoSEQ multiplex PCR, yet TCRdb's version contains in-frame clones alone and is incomplete. The sample holds 150,000 to 200,000 clones, around 89% seen once. Per the germline V gene, CDR1 is MNHNY and CDR2 is SVGAGI (reference sequence). The trim removed 2 bases at V and 5 bases at J, leaving 6 bases unmatched. CDR3 length: 16 amino acids. V is TRBV6-6 and J is TRBJ2-5; TRBD2 aligns across 12 bases. The sequence was obtained from a woman aged 45-60 years who had recovered from COVID-19. Sequencing was carried out using PBMCs or T cells enriched from blood (not recorded which). The CDR3, as DNA: TGTGCCAGCAGTTACCCTAGCGGGGGGGCTGGGGAGACCCAGTACTTC. Translating it yields CASSYPSGGAGETQYF.